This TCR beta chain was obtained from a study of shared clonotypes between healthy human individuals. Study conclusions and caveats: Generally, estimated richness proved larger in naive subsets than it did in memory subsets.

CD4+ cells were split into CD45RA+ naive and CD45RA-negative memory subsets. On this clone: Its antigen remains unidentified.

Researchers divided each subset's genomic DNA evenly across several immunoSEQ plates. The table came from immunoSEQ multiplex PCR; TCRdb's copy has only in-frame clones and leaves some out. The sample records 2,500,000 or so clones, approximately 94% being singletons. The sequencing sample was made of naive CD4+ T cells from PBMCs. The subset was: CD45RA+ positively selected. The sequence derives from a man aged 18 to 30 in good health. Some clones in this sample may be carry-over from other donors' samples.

CDR3 loop: CASSRGDPGFNSPLHF. As DNA, the CDR3 is TGTGCCAGCAGCCGGGGGGATCCGGGATTTAATTCACCCCTCCACTTT. The chain combines TRBV7-9 with TRBJ1-6, with a possible D match to TRBD1 (5 bases). The V end lost 5 bases, the J end lost 6 bases, and 17 bases lay between the germline ends. The CDR3 is 16 amino acids. The germline gives CDR1 SEHNR, CDR2 FQNEAQ (reference sequence).